This TCR beta chain was retrieved from a study of tumor-infiltrating lymphocytes in localized non-small cell lung cancer. Study observations and caveats: Only some patients had TCR sequencing, depending on available tissue.

With regard to this clone: Its antigen remains unidentified.

Libraries were prepared by immunoSEQ multiplex PCR; TCRdb keeps only in-frame clonotypes and omits some of them. The sample lists roughly 12,000 clones; 65% to 90% were seen once. The sequencing sample was made of uninvolved lung tissue not adjacent to the tumor. The sequence was collected from a human donor with non-small cell lung cancer.

The CDR3 loop is CASSPGVGPNYGYTF. Written as DNA, the CDR3 is TGTGCCAGCAGCCCAGGGGTAGGACCAAACTATGGCTACACCTTC. The chain links TRBV11-2 to TRBJ1-2, with D possibly TRBD1 on 6 matching bases. In germline, CDR1 is SGHAT, CDR2 FQNNGV. V was cut by 5 bases and J by 2 bases, with 15 bases left in between. CDR3 length: 15 amino acids.